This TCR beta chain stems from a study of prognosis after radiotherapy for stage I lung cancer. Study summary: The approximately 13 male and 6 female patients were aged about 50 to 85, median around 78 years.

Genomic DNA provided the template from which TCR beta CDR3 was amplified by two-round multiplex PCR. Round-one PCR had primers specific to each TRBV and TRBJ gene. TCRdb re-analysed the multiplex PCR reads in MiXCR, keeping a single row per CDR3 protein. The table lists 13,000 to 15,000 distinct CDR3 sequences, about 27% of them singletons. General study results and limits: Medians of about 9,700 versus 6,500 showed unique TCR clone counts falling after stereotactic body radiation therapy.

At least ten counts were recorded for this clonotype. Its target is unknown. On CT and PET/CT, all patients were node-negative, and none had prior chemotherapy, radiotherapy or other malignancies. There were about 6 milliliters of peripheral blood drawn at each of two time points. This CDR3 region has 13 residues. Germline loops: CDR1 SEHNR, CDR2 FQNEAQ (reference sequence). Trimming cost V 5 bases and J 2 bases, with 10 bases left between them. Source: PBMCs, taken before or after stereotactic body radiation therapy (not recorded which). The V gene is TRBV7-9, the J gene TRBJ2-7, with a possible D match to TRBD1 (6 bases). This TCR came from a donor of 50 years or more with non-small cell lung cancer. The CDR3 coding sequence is TGTGCCAGCAGCCTACAGGGACCCTACGAGCAGTACTTC. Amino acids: CASSLQGPYEQYF.